Included here is one T cell receptor beta chain sequence, with context. The CDR3 extends over 13 amino acids. Trimming at V came to 3 bases and at J to 10 bases, leaving 5 bases not matched to a gene. Looked up from germline, CDR1 is KGHSH and CDR2 is LQKENI. TCRdb's table, derived via immunoSEQ multiplex PCR, lists solely in-frame clones and lacks some. The sample records around 70,000 clones, 79% being singletons. This sample is part of a study of T cell responses to AZD1222 COVID-19 vaccine. V is TRBV18 and J is TRBJ1-4; 7 bases align to TRBD1. The origin of this receptor is an adult in good health. The sequencing used peripheral blood, collected on day 0 of MenACWY control vaccination. The CDR3 DNA reads as TGTGCCAGCTCACCCGGGACAGAAGGAAAACTGTTTTTT. Amino acid sequence: CASSPGTEGKLFF.